These 3 T cell receptor beta chains came from one sample sequenced in a study of cytomegalovirus exposure and HLA in healthy donors. With 60 Vbeta and 13 Jbeta primers, the PCR was carried out. Sequenced by immunoSEQ multiplex PCR; TCRdb stores in-frame clones only, minus some. The sample carries about 150,000 clones, about four fifths recorded once. Input material: PBMCs. Receptors originate from a woman aged 40 to 50 in good health and CMV-seropositive.

This clone appeared a few times. The chain carries TRBV28 and TRBJ2-7; 7 bases fit TRBD2. The ends lost 8 bases at V and 0 bases at J; junction bases unmatched: 10. Germline V lookup: CDR1 MDHEN, CDR2 SYDVKM. The CDR3 is 15 residues long. CDR3 sequence (DNA): TGTGCCAGCTATTCGGCGGGGGAACTCTCCTACGAGCAGTACTTC. Residues: CASYSAGELSYEQYF.

The chain couples TRBV6-4 to TRBJ2-5; 14 bases are a match to TRBD2. The J call may be mistaken, given a closer DNA end match to TRBJ2-7. CDR1 and CDR2 (germline): MRHNA, SNTAGT. The CDR3 has 17 amino acids. In nucleotides, the CDR3 is TGTGCCAGCAGTGACCTGGGACTAGCGGGAGACTCCTACGAGCAGTACTTC. Protein product: CASSDLGLAGDSYEQYF.

The chain employs TRBV9 and TRBJ2-1; 9 positions agree with TRBD1. Trimming cost V 5 bases and J 8 bases; bases outside gene matches: 8. Germline V gives CDR1 SGDLS, CDR2 YYNGEE. The CDR3 covers 14 residues. The DNA of the CDR3 is TGTGCCAGCAGTGGGACAGGGAGAGAGGATGAGCAGTTCTTC. Its translation is CASSGTGREDEQFF.